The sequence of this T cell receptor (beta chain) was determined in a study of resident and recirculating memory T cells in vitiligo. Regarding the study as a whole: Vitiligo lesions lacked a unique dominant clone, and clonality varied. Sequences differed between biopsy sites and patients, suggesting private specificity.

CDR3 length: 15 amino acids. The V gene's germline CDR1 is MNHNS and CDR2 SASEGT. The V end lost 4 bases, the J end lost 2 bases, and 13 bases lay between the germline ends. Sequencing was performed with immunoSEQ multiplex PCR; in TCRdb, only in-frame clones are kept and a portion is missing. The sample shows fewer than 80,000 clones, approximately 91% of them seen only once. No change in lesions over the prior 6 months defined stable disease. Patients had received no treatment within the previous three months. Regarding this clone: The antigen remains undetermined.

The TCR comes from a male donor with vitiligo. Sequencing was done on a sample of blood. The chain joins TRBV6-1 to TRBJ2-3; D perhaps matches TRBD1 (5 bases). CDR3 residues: CASSVGQGYTDTQYF. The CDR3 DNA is TGTGCCAGCAGTGTAGGGCAGGGTTACACAGATACGCAGTATTTT.